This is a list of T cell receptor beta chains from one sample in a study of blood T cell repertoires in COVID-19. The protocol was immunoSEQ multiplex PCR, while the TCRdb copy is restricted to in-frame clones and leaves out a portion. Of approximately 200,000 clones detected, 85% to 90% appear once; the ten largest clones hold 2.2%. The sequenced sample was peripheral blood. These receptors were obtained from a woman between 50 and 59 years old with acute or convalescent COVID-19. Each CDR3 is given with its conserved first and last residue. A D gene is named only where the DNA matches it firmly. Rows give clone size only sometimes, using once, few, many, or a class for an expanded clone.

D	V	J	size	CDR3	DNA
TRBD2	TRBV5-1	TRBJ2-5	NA	CASSPTSGRGRETQYF	TGCGCCAGCAGCCCCACCAGCGGGAGGGGGCGAGAGACCCAGTACTTC
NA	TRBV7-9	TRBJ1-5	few	CASSLATSGQSNQPQHF	TGTGCCAGCAGCTTAGCCACATCAGGGCAGAGCAATCAGCCCCAGCATTTT
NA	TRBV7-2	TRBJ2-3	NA	CASSPYLDTQYF	TGTGCCAGCAGCCCCTACTTGGATACGCAGTATTTT
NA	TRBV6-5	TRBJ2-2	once	CASRLRGTGELFF	TGTGCCAGCAGGCTAAGGGGAACCGGGGAGCTGTTTTTT
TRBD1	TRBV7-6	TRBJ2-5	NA	CASSARTGVYQETQYF	TGTGCCAGCAGCGCTCGGACAGGGGTGTACCAAGAGACCCAGTACTTC
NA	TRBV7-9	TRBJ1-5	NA	CASSLGDKPQHF	TGTGCCAGCAGCTTAGGGGACAAGCCCCAGCATTTT
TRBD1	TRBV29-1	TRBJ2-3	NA	CSVIGQGPDTQYF	TGCAGCGTTATTGGACAGGGACCAGATACGCAGTATTTT
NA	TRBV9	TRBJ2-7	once	CASSVARVAPVYEQYF	TGTGCCAGCAGCGTAGCTAGAGTAGCGCCCGTCTACGAGCAGTACTTC
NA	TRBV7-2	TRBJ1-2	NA	CASSLGTGYYGYTF	TGTGCCAGCAGCTTAGGCACAGGTTACTATGGCTACACCTTC
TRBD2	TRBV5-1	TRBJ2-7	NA	CASSPLAGETYEQYF	TGCGCCAGCAGCCCTCTGGCGGGGGAGACCTACGAGCAGTACTTC
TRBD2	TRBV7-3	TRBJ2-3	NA	CASSLGLAGIDTQYF	TGTGCCAGCAGCTTGGGACTAGCGGGGATAGATACGCAGTATTTT
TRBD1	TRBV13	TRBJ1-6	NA	CASSPQGAGGDKYNSPLHF	TGTGCCAGCAGCCCACAGGGGGCGGGGGGCGACAAGTATAATTCACCCCTCCACTTT
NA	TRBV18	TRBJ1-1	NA	CASSPGSYTEAFF	TGTGCCAGCTCACCGGGGAGTTACACTGAAGCTTTCTTT
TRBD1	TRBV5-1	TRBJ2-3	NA	CASSRQGDTDTQYF	TGCGCCAGCAGCCGACAGGGGGACACAGATACGCAGTATTTT
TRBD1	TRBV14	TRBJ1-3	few	CASSRPGQPSGNTIYF	TGTGCCAGCAGCCGACCGGGACAGCCATCTGGAAACACCATATATTTT
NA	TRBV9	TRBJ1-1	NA	CASSEDRSGNTEAFF	TGTGCCAGCAGCGAGGACAGATCGGGGAACACTGAAGCTTTCTTT
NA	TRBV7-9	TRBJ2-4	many	CASSAAAGTAKNIQYF	TGTGCCAGCAGCGCCGCGGCAGGGACTGCCAAAAACATTCAGTACTTC
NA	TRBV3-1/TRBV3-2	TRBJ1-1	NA	CASSQGGASEAFF	TGTGCCAGCAGCCAAGGTGGGGCATCTGAAGCTTTCTTT
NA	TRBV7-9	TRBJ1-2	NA	CASSLAALTEGYGYTF	TGTGCCAGCAGCTTAGCCGCCTTGACGGAGGGCTATGGCTACACCTTC
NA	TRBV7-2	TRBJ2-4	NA	CASTATTVQNIQYF	TGTGCCAGCACTGCTACCACTGTTCAAAACATTCAGTACTTC
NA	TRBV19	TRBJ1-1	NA	CASSTSGGTEAFF	TGTGCCAGTAGTACCTCCGGGGGCACTGAAGCTTTCTTT
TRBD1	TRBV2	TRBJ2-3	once	CASSDIRTGGFDTQYF	TGTGCCAGCAGTGATATTCGGACAGGGGGTTTTGATACGCAGTATTTT
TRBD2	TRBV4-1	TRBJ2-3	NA	CASSHREGRADTQYF	TGCGCCAGCAGCCACCGGGAGGGCCGAGCAGATACGCAGTATTTT
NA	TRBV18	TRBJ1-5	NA	CASSPQTGSGNQPQHF	TGTGCCAGCTCACCTCAGACAGGTTCAGGGAATCAGCCCCAGCATTTT
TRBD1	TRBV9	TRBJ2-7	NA	CASSLGQGSYEQYF	TGTGCCAGCAGCCTGGGACAGGGGTCCTACGAGCAGTACTTC
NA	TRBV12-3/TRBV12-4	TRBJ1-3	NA	CASNYGGGTIYF	TGTGCCAGCAATTACGGGGGGGGAACCATATATTTT
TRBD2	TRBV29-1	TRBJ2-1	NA	CSVEDGGDEQFF	TGCAGCGTTGAAGATGGGGGGGATGAGCAGTTCTTC
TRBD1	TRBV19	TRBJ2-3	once	CASSTYGQGLTDTQYF	TGTGCCAGTAGTACCTATGGACAGGGTCTCACAGATACGCAGTATTTT
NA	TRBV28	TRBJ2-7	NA	CASSSLYEQYF	TGTGCCAGCAGTTCTCTGTACGAGCAGTACTTC
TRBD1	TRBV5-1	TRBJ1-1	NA	CASSQGQGSENTEAFF	TGCGCCAGCAGCCAAGGACAGGGTTCTGAGAACACTGAAGCTTTCTTT
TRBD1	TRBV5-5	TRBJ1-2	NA	CASSLGTGILGYGYTF	TGTGCCAGCAGCTTGGGGACAGGGATCCTTGGCTATGGCTACACCTTC
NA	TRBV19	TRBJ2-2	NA	CASREQGAGGELFF	TGTGCCTCGCGGGAGCAGGGGGCGGGCGGGGAGCTGTTTTTT
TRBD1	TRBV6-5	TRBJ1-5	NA	CASSQTGTVNQPQHF	TGTGCCAGCAGTCAAACCGGGACAGTCAATCAGCCCCAGCATTTT